Presented here are 29 T cell receptor beta chains from one specimen sequenced in a study of shared clonotypes between healthy human individuals. Assay used: immunoSEQ multiplex PCR; TCRdb lists only in-frame clones, some missing. The sample carries approximately 2.3 million clones, over 90% recorded once. Sequenced: naive CD4+ T cells from PBMCs. Indicated subset: CD45RA+ positively selected. The receptors here all came from a man aged 18 to 30 in good health. Some clones in this sample may be carry-over from other donors' samples.

The rearrangement links TRBV5-1 to TRBJ1-4; D gene ambiguous. Germline values: CDR1 SGHRS, CDR2 YFSETQ. The V gene lost 4 bases and the J gene lost 10 bases, with 8 bases spanning the gap. This CDR3 has 11 residues. The CDR3 region is CASSLGLKLFF. The CDR3 DNA sequence: TGCGCCAGCAGCCTGGGGTTAAAACTGTTTTTT. Variable domain in full (rest from reference TRBV5-1 and TRBJ1-4): KAGVTQTPRYLIKTRGQQVTLSCSPISGHRSVSWYQQTPGQGLQFLFEYFSETQRNKGNFPGRFSGRQFSNSRSEMNVSTLELGDSALYLCASSLGLKLFFGSGTQLSVL.

V gene TRBV7-8 combines with J gene TRBJ1-2; D is ambiguous. The length of the CDR3 is 14 residues. The germline V and J ends were trimmed by 1 base and 0 bases, with 6 bases remaining between them. CDR1 and CDR2 (germline): SGHVS, FQNEAQ. The DNA for the CDR3 is TGTGCCAGCAGCTTAGGGGTTGCTAACTATGGCTACACCTTC. This translates into CASSLGVANYGYTF.

A few counts support this clone. The same CDR3 can be traced to other DNA sequences in this sample. The chain uses TRBV10-3 and TRBJ1-4; D is unresolved. CDR1 ENHRY and CDR2 SYGVKD come from the germline V gene. Trimming took 0 bases from V and 4 from J, leaving 3 bases between them. The CDR3 has 13 residues. In DNA form, the CDR3 reads TGTGCCATCAGTGAGTCCAGTAATGAAAAACTGTTTTTT. Amino acids: CAISESSNEKLFF.

The rearrangement joins TRBV7-2 to TRBJ2-4; 9 bases match TRBD1. V was clipped by 4 bases and J by 7 bases; unmatched bases: 8. Germline assignment: CDR1 SGHTA and CDR2 FQGNSA. This CDR3 has 15 amino acids. CDR3 in DNA: TGTGCCAGCAGCTCCCGGGACAGGGAGGTGAACATTCAGTACTTC. Translation: CASSSRDREVNIQYF.

The chain links TRBV7-2 to TRBJ1-3; no clear D. V was cut by 5 bases and J by 0 bases, with 11 bases left in between. CDR1 is SGHTA and CDR2 is FQGNSA in the germline V gene. This CDR3 contains 15 residues. As DNA, the CDR3 is TGTGCCAGCAGCCACGACGGATTCTCTGGAAACACCATATATTTT. It encodes CASSHDGFSGNTIYF.

The rearrangement links TRBV2 to TRBJ1-2, with D perhaps matching TRBD1 (6 bases). Germline CDR1 SNHLY, CDR2 FYNNEI. The CDR3 covers 16 residues. The V and J ends lost 6 bases and 0 bases respectively, with 17 bases between them. The CDR3 spells CASSDRQVKTNYGYTF. The CDR3 nucleotides are TGTGCCAGCAGCGACCGACAGGTGAAAACTAACTATGGCTACACCTTC.

The chain has TRBV30 and TRBJ2-5; 12 bases fit TRBD2. V was pared by 4 bases and J by 3 bases, with 3 bases of the junction left unmatched. CDR3 length: 14 residues. Germline V gene lookup returns CDR1 GTSNPN and CDR2 SVGIG (reference sequence). The CDR3 loop is CAWKRTSGKETQYF. The CDR3 DNA reads TGTGCCTGGAAACGGACTAGCGGGAAAGAGACCCAGTACTTC.

The chain carries TRBV11-2 and TRBJ1-4; D is undetermined. Germline V lookup: CDR1 SGHAT, CDR2 FQNNGV. There are 15 residues in the CDR3. Trimming took off 5 bases at V and 0 bases at J, with 10 bases between the two ends. The CDR3 loop reads CASSPTFATNEKLFF. CDR3 coding DNA: TGTGCCAGCAGCCCCACCTTTGCAACTAATGAAAAACTGTTTTTT.

This CDR3 is CASSPGRKRYNEQFF. In DNA form, the CDR3 reads TGCGCCAGCAGCCCCGGACGGAAAAGATACAATGAGCAGTTCTTC. The chain joins TRBV10-1 to TRBJ2-1; D ambiguous. Germline loops: CDR1 WNHNN, CDR2 SYGVQD (reference sequence). Trimming cost V 6 bases and J 4 bases, with 16 bases left between them. The CDR3 consists of 15 residues.

The chain uses TRBV29-1 and TRBJ1-4; D is undetermined. The CDR3 has 20 amino acids. Trimming shortened V by 4 bases and J by 4 bases, and 31 bases separated the two germline ends. Germline CDR1 and CDR2: SQVTM and ANQGSEA. CDR3 in DNA: TGCAGCGTTGCATCCCGGAGAACAGTCCTTTTTTACGACGTTAATGAAAAACTGTTTTTT. Its protein is CSVASRRTVLFYDVNEKLFF.

To note about this clone: Additional DNA sequences in this sample encode the identical CDR3. V gene TRBV28 combines with J gene TRBJ2-7, with no clear D. This CDR3 contains 12 residues. The germline gives CDR1 MDHEN, CDR2 SYDVKM. Trimming shortened V by 5 bases and J by 4 bases, and 9 bases separated the two germline ends. This CDR3 is CASSQVGYEQYF. The DNA for the CDR3 is TGTGCCAGCAGTCAGGTTGGGTACGAGCAGTACTTC.

The rearrangement links TRBV2 to TRBJ2-2, with 9 positions matching TRBD1. The CDR3 sequence is 14 residues long. The germline gives CDR1 SNHLY, CDR2 FYNNEI. V gave up 6 bases and J gave up 6 bases; unmatched junction bases: 5. The CDR3, as DNA: TGTGCCAGCAGGGGACAGGGAGACCCCGGGGAGCTGTTTTTT. Its translation is CASRGQGDPGELFF. The full variable domain, completed using reference TRBV2 and TRBJ2-2, is EPEVTQTPSHQVTQMGQEVILRCVPISNHLYFYWYRQILGQKVEFLVSFYNNEISEKSEIFDDQFSVERPDGSNFTLKIRSTKLEDSAMYFCASRGQGDPGELFFGEGSRLTVL.

This rearrangement joins TRBV10-3 to TRBJ1-1, with D possibly matching TRBD1 (5 bases). The CDR3 has 14 amino acids. Germline-derived CDR1 and CDR2 are ENHRY and SYGVKD. Trimming pared 7 bases from V and 0 bases from J, leaving 12 bases between. CDR3 residues: CAIKGEELNTEAFF. The CDR3 bases are TGTGCCATCAAAGGGGAAGAGTTGAACACTGAAGCTTTCTTT.

CDR3 coding DNA: TGTGCCAGCAGCCCCACTAGCATCGAGCAGTACTTC. It yields the protein CASSPTSIEQYF. The J gene is TRBJ2-7, the V gene TRBV7-9; tentatively, D is TRBD2 (6 bases). The V end was cut by 5 bases, the J end by 6 bases, with 11 bases between. Germline assignment: CDR1 SEHNR and CDR2 FQNEAQ (reference sequence). CDR3 length: 12 residues.

V gene TRBV21-1 combines with J gene TRBJ1-1. TRBV21-1 is annotated as a pseudogene. The CDR3 is made up of 12 amino acids. CDR3 sequence: CASCPGGTEAFF. DNA of the CDR3: TGTGCCAGCTGCCCGGGGGGGACTGAAGCTTTCTTT.

The chain has TRBV7-9 and TRBJ1-5; D unresolved. Germline V gene sequence: CDR1 SEHNR, CDR2 FQNEAQ (reference sequence). The CDR3 is 12 amino acids. Trimming took off 1 base at V and 10 bases at J, with 8 bases between the two ends. The CDR3 DNA sequence: TGTGCCAGCAGCTTAGATGATCGTCCCCAGCATTTT. It encodes CASSLDDRPQHF.

This clone was recorded once. The chain is built from TRBV5-1 and TRBJ2-5; no firm D call. V dropped 1 base and J dropped 0 bases, with 4 bases sitting between them. The CDR3 length is 13 residues. Germline values: CDR1 SGHRS, CDR2 YFSETQ. The DNA for the CDR3 is TGCGCCAGCAGCTTGAGATACCAAGAGACCCAGTACTTC. Translation: CASSLRYQETQYF. The whole variable domain, remainder taken from reference TRBV5-1 and TRBJ2-5, is KAGVTQTPRYLIKTRGQQVTLSCSPISGHRSVSWYQQTPGQGLQFLFEYFSETQRNKGNFPGRFSGRQFSNSRSEMNVSTLELGDSALYLCASSLRYQETQYFGPGTRLLVL.

The chain has TRBV4-3 and TRBJ1-1, with a weak D call TRBD1 (6 bases). The CDR3 spans 16 residues. Germline V gene sequence: CDR1 LGHNA, CDR2 YSLEER. Deletions cut 0 bases from V and 1 base from J, with 12 bases between. The CDR3 reads CASSQDPGRGNTEAFF. CDR3 sequence (DNA): TGCGCCAGCAGCCAAGATCCGGGCAGGGGGAACACTGAAGCTTTCTTT.

The V and J genes are TRBV28 and TRBJ2-4; D may correspond to TRBD1 or TRBD2 (7 bases each). Looked up from germline, CDR1 is MDHEN and CDR2 is SYDVKM. CDR3 length: 14 residues. V lost 4 bases, J lost 8 bases, and 15 bases lay in between. CDR3 nucleotide sequence: TGTGCCAGCAGTTCCGGGACAGCGGGGCACATTCAGTACTTC. It translates to CASSSGTAGHIQYF.

DNA for the CDR3: TGTGCCAGCAGTCCTGGGGCCTCTGGGGGGGCGATTCTCCAGCCCCAGCATTTT. As protein: CASSPGASGGAILQPQHF. The chain is built from TRBV28 and TRBJ1-5; maybe TRBD1 (6 bases). Germline-derived CDR1 and CDR2 are MDHEN and SYDVKM. This CDR3 region has 18 residues. V lost 5 bases to trimming and J lost 7 bases, with 27 bases between them.

As concerns this clone: In the same sample, other DNA sequences code for this CDR3. The chain links TRBV7-3 to TRBJ2-2; D is uncertain. Germline CDR1 is SGHTA and CDR2 is FQGTGA. The CDR3 is 13 residues long. V gave up 1 base and J gave up 5 bases, with 5 bases separating them. CDR3 nucleotides: TGTGCCAGCAGCTTAATCGGAACCGGGGAGCTGTTTTTT. Translating gives CASSLIGTGELFF.

This chain uses TRBV18 with TRBJ2-1, with 11 bases aligning to TRBD2. Germline CDR1 is KGHSH and CDR2 is LQKENI. The CDR3 has 19 residues. Losses at the gene ends were 3 bases for V and 7 bases for J; bases not matched to a gene: 17. The CDR3 region is CASSPFKTGLAGGKNEQFF. The CDR3 nucleotides are TGTGCCAGCTCACCGTTCAAGACAGGGCTAGCGGGAGGTAAAAATGAGCAGTTCTTC.

V and J are TRBV9 and TRBJ2-5; D uncertain. The germline CDR1 and CDR2 sequences are SGDLS and YYNGEE. Trimming left V 0 bases short and J 4 bases short, with 10 bases between. This CDR3 comprises 14 residues. This chain's CDR3 is CASSVEHEGETQYF. CDR3 bases: TGTGCCAGCAGCGTAGAACATGAAGGAGAGACCCAGTACTTC.

The chain uses TRBV5-1 and TRBJ2-7; 12 bases are shared with TRBD2. Germline CDR1 SGHRS, CDR2 YFSETQ. The junction had 9 bases not matched to a gene; V was cut back by 5 bases and J by 6 bases. The CDR3 sequence is 15 residues long. The CDR3 spells CASSPGLAGYGEQYF. CDR3 bases: TGCGCCAGCAGTCCCGGACTAGCGGGATACGGCGAGCAGTACTTC.

This chain uses TRBV18 with TRBJ1-3; D unresolved. The CDR3 covers 16 residues. The V gene's germline CDR1 is KGHSH and CDR2 LQKENI. V dropped 4 bases and J dropped 0 bases, with 13 bases sitting between them. CDR3 sequence: CASSRGRESSGNTIYF. The CDR3 DNA reads TGTGCCAGCTCACGAGGGAGGGAGAGCTCTGGAAACACCATATATTTT.

The chain carries TRBV6-1 and TRBJ1-2; D perhaps matches TRBD1 (6 bases). This CDR3 comprises 13 residues. Germline CDR1 reads MNHNS; CDR2 reads SASEGT. Trimming pared 4 bases from V and 6 bases from J, leaving 12 bases between. The CDR3 sequence: CASSVWTANGYTF. The CDR3 DNA reads as TGTGCCAGCAGTGTATGGACAGCCAATGGCTACACCTTC.

The V and J genes are TRBV4-1 and TRBJ2-3; the match to TRBD2 covers 9 bases. Germline CDR1 MGHRA, CDR2 YSYEKL. The CDR3 is 16 residues long. The J segment lost 4 bases and the V segment lost 9 bases, leaving 14 bases of the junction unmatched. Here the CDR3 DNA reads TGCGCCAGTGGGAAATTAGCGGGAGTTAAGCCAGATACGCAGTATTTT. This gives the protein CASGKLAGVKPDTQYF.

This sequence joins TRBV4-1 and TRBJ2-1, with D perhaps matching TRBD2 (6 bases). The CDR3 has 16 amino acids. Germline CDR1 reads MGHRA; CDR2 reads YSYEKL. Between the trimmed V and J ends, which lost 4 bases and 0 bases, there was a span of 13 bases. The CDR3 spells CASSLFQRVSYNEQFF. The CDR3 DNA follows: TGCGCCAGCAGCCTTTTTCAGCGGGTCTCCTACAATGAGCAGTTCTTC.

With regard to this clone: This sequence may be a read error, since a much larger clone differs from it by one base. The sample has other DNA sequences that encode this CDR3 too. The rearrangement links TRBV9 to TRBJ1-5; D not resolved. Germline V CDR1 and CDR2: SGDLS, YYNGEE. The CDR3 consists of 13 residues. V lost 0 bases, J lost 2 bases, and 3 bases lay in between. CDR3 in amino acids: CASSVDGNQPQHF. CDR3 nucleotides: TGTGCCAGCAGCGTAGACGGCAATCAGCCCCAGCATTTT.